The clone carrying this TCR beta chain was seen only once. Its specificity is not known. The sample comes from a study of PD-1 blockade in classical Hodgkin lymphoma. Autologous stem cell transplantation was followed by relapse in every patient, and brentuximab vedotin exposure varied. Study-wide results and caveats: Newly diagnosed patients and complete responders had comparable diversity at baseline. A significant rise in TCR diversity by C4D1 was seen for CD4+ but not CD8+ cells.

This table comes from immunoSEQ multiplex PCR, and its TCRdb copy is limited to in-frame clones, with some not included. The sample contains tens of thousands of clones, about 92% of which appear only once. This TCR came from a human donor with classical Hodgkin lymphoma. The sample consisted of peripheral blood mononuclear cells (PBMCs), taken at baseline.

The CDR3 reads CASSLTFSGSNTGELFF. For the CDR3, the DNA is TGTGCCAGCAGCTTAACTTTTAGCGGATCGAACACCGGGGAGCTGTTTTTT. This sequence joins TRBV5-6 and TRBJ2-2, with D maybe TRBD2 (6 bases). The V end lost 2 bases, the J end lost 0 bases, and 14 bases lay between the germline ends. The germline gives CDR1 SGHDT, CDR2 YYEEEE. This CDR3 comprises 17 residues.